This T cell receptor (beta chain) stems from a study of CD8 T cells in Susac syndrome. A quantity of about 0.5 to 1 ug RNA underwent reverse transcription using random hexamers. TCRdb used MiXCR to reprocess the immunoSEQ multiplex PCR reads, holding one entry per CDR3 protein. The table records about 440,000 distinct CDR3 sequences, 75% to 90% of them present only once. The multiple sclerosis controls were treatment-naive patients, and their relapsing-remitting disease was stable or active. Germline lookup yields CDR1 MNHNS and CDR2 SASEGT. The length of the CDR3 is 13 residues. With V trimmed by 11 bases and J by 5 bases, 8 bases remained unmatched.

What was sequenced was CD8+ T cells from PBMCs. This sequence joins TRBV6-1 and TRBJ2-2; 7 nucleotides line up with TRBD1. This sequence originates from a human donor with multiple sclerosis. CDR3 amino acids: CAAHTGETGELFF. CDR3 bases: TGTGCCGCACACACAGGGGAAACCGGGGAGCTGTTTTTT.